This entry lists 11 T cell receptor beta chains sequenced from one sample in a study of T cells after yellow fever vaccination. TCRdb ran MiXCR on the 5' RACE reads and lists one entry per CDR3 protein. The data show about 260,000 distinct CDR3 sequences, about an eighth seen once. The source was CD4+ T cells sorted from PBMCs, collected 45 days after the yellow fever booster vaccination. The receptor source for this set is a man aged 25-45 years who received the YFV17D yellow fever vaccine.

This clonotype was found many times. For the CDR3, the DNA is TGTGCCAGCAGGGACGGGAACACCGGGGAGCTGTTTTTT. It specifies CASRDGNTGELFF. V gene TRBV28 combines with J gene TRBJ2-2; the D is unclear. The germline CDR1 and CDR2 sequences are MDHEN and SYDVKM. This CDR3 has 13 amino acids. V lost 6 bases to trimming and J lost 1 base, with 6 bases between them.

This clonotype has at least ten counts. The chain uses TRBV20-1 and TRBJ2-1; 10 bases match TRBD2. The CDR3 covers 15 residues. Germline V lookup: CDR1 DFQATT, CDR2 SNEGSKA (reference sequence). V shed 0 bases and J 8 bases; nucleotides not matched to a gene: 7. The CDR3 loop reads CSARDAEREGDEQFF. The CDR3 bases are TGCAGTGCTAGAGATGCCGAGCGGGAGGGGGATGAGCAGTTCTTC.

This clonotype has more than one count but fewer than ten. J is TRBJ2-1 and V is TRBV20-1; D possibly corresponds to TRBD2 (6 bases). V was shortened by 0 bases and J by 2 bases, with 8 bases between the two germline ends. The CDR3 spans 14 residues. Germline CDR1 reads DFQATT; CDR2 reads SNEGSKA (reference sequence). For the CDR3, the DNA is TGCAGTGCTAGAGAGCGGGACGCCTACAATGAGCAGTTCTTC. It translates to CSARERDAYNEQFF.

The table lists this clonotype with a few counts. The chain joins TRBV18 to TRBJ2-7, with D possibly matching TRBD2 (7 bases). CDR1 is KGHSH and CDR2 is LQKENI in the germline V gene. Between the trimmed V and J ends, which lost 8 bases and 6 bases, there was a span of 20 bases. CDR3 length: 14 amino acids. CDR3 loop: CASDKGGTPSEQYF. The CDR3 DNA sequence: TGTGCCAGCGACAAGGGGGGGACCCCCTCCGAGCAGTACTTC.

The rearrangement uses TRBV7-3 and TRBJ2-3; possible D gene TRBD2, 6 bases. V shed 2 bases and J shed 4 bases, with 13 bases lying between them. Germline V gives CDR1 SGHTA, CDR2 FQGTGA. The CDR3 has 15 amino acids. The CDR3 protein is CASSLRGSSADTQYF. The CDR3 coding sequence is TGTGCCAGCAGCTTACGGGGGAGCAGCGCAGATACGCAGTATTTT.

This clonotype has a handful of counts. The chain is built from TRBV11-1 and TRBJ2-1, with TRBD2 identical over 11 bases. Germline V gene lookup returns CDR1 SGHAT and CDR2 FQDESV (reference sequence). The CDR3 loop spans 16 amino acids. J gave up 10 bases and V 3 bases, and 11 bases lay outside the gene matches. This CDR3 is CASSFSSGRAGGEQFF. The CDR3 coding sequence is TGTGCCAGCAGCTTCAGTAGCGGGAGGGCCGGGGGAGAGCAGTTCTTC. Filled out from reference TRBV11-1 and TRBJ2-1, the complete variable domain reads EAEVAQSPRYKITEKSQAVAFWCDPISGHATLYWYRQILGQGPELLVQFQDESVVDDSQLPKDRFSAERLKGVDSTLKIQPAELGDSAMYLCASSFSSGRAGGEQFFGPGTRLTVL.

A few counts support this clonotype. The rearrangement uses TRBV24-1 and TRBJ2-3; either TRBD1 or TRBD2 may supply D (5 bases each). Germline CDR1 KGHDR, CDR2 SFDVKD. V was shortened by 3 bases and J by 0 bases, with 9 bases between the two germline ends. The CDR3 totals 15 residues. DNA of the CDR3: TGTGCCACCAGTGATCGGGACCCTAGCACAGATACGCAGTATTTT. Its protein is CATSDRDPSTDTQYF.

This clonotype has just a few counts. The V call is TRBV27, the J call TRBJ2-5; D ambiguous. Germline CDR1 is MNHEY and CDR2 is SMNVEV (reference sequence). V was trimmed by 6 bases and J by 4 bases, leaving 9 bases between them. The CDR3 extends over 12 amino acids. The CDR3 DNA follows: TGTGCCAGCAGAAGCAGGCGAGAGACCCAGTACTTC. It codes for CASRSRRETQYF.

The chain couples TRBV28 to TRBJ2-2; D remains ambiguous. Germline V gene sequence: CDR1 MDHEN, CDR2 SYDVKM. This CDR3 region has 14 residues. V shed 2 bases and J shed 7 bases, with 11 bases lying between them. CDR3 sequence reads: CASSLTQGFGELFF. As DNA, the CDR3 is TGTGCCAGCAGTTTAACACAAGGATTCGGGGAGCTGTTTTTT. Complete variable domain (other parts from reference TRBV28 and TRBJ2-2): DVKVTQSSRYLVKRTGEKVFLECVQDMDHENMFWYRQDPGLGLRLIYFSYDVKMKEKGDIPEGYSVSREKKERFSLILESASTNQTSMYLCASSLTQGFGELFFGEGSRLTVL.

This clonotype has more than one count but fewer than ten. The V and J genes are TRBV29-1 and TRBJ2-7, with D unclear. The CDR3 extends over 15 amino acids. Trimming left V 5 bases short and J 2 bases short, with 19 bases between. Germline V gives CDR1 SQVTM, CDR2 ANQGSEA. CDR3 in amino acids: CSVISWKDKTYEQYF. CDR3 bases: TGCAGCGTTATTTCGTGGAAGGATAAGACCTACGAGCAGTACTTC.

This clonotype was seen a few times. This rearrangement joins TRBV20-1 to TRBJ2-5; 7 positions match TRBD1. The CDR3 runs to 15 residues. The J segment lost 4 bases and the V segment lost 6 bases, leaving 14 bases of the junction unmatched. Germline CDR1 reads DFQATT; CDR2 reads SNEGSKA (reference sequence). The CDR3 DNA sequence: TGCAGTGCCTTAAAGCCGCGGACAGGACCAGAGACCCAGTACTTC. Its protein is CSALKPRTGPETQYF.